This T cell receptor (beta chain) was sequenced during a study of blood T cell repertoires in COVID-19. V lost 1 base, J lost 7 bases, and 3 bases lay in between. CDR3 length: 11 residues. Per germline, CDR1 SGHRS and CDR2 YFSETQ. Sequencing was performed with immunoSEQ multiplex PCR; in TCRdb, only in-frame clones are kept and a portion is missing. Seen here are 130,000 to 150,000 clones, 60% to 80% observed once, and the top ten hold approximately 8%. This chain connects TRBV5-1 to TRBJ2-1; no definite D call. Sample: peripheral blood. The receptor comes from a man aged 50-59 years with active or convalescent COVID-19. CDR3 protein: CASSLLNEQFF. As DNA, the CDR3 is TGCGCCAGCAGCTTGCTAAATGAGCAGTTCTTC.